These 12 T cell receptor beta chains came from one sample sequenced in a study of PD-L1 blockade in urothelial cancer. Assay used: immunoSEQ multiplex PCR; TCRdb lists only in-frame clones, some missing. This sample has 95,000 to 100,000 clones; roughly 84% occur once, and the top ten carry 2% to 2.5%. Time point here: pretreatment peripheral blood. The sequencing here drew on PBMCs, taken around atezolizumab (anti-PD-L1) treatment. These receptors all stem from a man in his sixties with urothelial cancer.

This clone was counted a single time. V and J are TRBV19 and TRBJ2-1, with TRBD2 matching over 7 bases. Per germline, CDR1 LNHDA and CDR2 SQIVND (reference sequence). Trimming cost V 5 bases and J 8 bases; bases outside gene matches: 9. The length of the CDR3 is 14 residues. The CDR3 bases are TGTGCCAGTAGTTCTCCCCGGACTAGTGATGAGCAGTTCTTC. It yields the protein CASSSPRTSDEQFF.

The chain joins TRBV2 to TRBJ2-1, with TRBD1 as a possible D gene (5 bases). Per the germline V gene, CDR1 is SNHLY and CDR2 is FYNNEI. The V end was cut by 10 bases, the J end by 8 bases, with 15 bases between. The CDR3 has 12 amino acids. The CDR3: CATTQGFDEQFF. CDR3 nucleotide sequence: TGTGCCACCACGCAGGGTTTCGATGAGCAGTTCTTC.

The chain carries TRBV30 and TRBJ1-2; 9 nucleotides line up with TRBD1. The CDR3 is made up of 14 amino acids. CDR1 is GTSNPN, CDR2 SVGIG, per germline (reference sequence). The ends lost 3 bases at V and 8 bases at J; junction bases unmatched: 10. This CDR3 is CAWSPVRGQGGYTF. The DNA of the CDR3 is TGTGCCTGGAGCCCCGTTCGGGGACAGGGAGGCTACACCTTC.

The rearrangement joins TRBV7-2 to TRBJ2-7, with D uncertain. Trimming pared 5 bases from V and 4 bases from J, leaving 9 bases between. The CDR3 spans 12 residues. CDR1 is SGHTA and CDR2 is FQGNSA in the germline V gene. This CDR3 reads CASSGQGYEQYF. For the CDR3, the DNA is TGTGCCAGCAGCGGGCAAGGATACGAGCAGTACTTC.

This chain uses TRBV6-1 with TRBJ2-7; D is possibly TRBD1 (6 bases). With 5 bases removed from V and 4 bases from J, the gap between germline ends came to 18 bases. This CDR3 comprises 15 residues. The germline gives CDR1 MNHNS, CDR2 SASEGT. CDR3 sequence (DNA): TGTGCCAGCAGTAGAACGCGAGGGGGTGGATACGAGCAGTACTTC. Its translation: CASSRTRGGGYEQYF.

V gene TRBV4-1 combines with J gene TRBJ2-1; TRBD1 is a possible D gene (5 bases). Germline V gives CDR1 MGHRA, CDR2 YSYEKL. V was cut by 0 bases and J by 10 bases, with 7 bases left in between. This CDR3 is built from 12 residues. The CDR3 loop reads CASSQDRQEQFF. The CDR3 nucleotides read TGCGCCAGCAGCCAAGATAGACAGGAGCAGTTCTTC.

The CDR3 DNA is TGCAGCGCCGGGAGGGAGCTTACCTATGGCTACACCTTC. Amino acids: CSAGRELTYGYTF. The chain employs TRBV29-1 and TRBJ1-2; D remains unclear. V was pared by 7 bases and J by 4 bases, with 16 bases between. The CDR3 contains 13 residues. Germline values: CDR1 SQVTM, CDR2 ANQGSEA. Filled out from reference TRBV29-1 and TRBJ1-2, the complete variable domain reads SAVISQKPSRDICQRGTSLTIQCQVDSQVTMMFWYRQQPGQSLTLIATANQGSEATYESGFVIDKFPISRPNLTFSTLTVSNMSPEDSSIYLCSAGRELTYGYTFGSGTRLTVV.

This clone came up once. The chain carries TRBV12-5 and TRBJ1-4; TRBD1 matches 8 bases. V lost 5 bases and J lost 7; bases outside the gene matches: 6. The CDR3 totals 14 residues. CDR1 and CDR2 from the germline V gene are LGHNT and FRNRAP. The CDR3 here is CASGPGQGLEKLFF. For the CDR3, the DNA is TGTGCTAGTGGTCCCGGACAGGGTCTTGAAAAACTGTTTTTT.

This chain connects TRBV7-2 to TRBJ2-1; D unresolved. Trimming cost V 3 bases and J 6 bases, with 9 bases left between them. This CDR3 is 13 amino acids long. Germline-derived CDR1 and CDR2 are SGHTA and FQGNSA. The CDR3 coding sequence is TGTGCCAGCAGCTTCCAGGTGTCCAATGAGCAGTTCTTC. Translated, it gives CASSFQVSNEQFF.

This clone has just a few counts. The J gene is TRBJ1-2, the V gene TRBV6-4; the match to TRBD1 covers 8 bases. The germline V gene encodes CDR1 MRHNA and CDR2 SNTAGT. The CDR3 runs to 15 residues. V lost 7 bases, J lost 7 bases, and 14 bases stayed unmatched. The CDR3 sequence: CASTTEPGTGGGYTF. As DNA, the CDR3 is TGTGCCAGCACGACCGAACCCGGGACAGGAGGTGGCTACACCTTC.

CDR3: CASQLGGAGVEEKLFF. CDR3 DNA sequence: TGTGCCAGTCAACTGGGGGGGGCCGGGGTCGAGGAAAAACTGTTTTTT. The chain carries TRBV19 and TRBJ1-4; a weak D match, TRBD1 (6 bases). Germline assignment: CDR1 LNHDA and CDR2 SQIVND (reference sequence). V lost 8 bases and J lost 8, with 24 bases in between. The length of the CDR3 is 16 residues.

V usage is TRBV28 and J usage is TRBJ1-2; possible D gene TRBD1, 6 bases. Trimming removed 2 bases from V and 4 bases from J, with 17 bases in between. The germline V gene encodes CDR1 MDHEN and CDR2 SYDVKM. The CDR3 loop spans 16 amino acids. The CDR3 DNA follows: TGTGCCAGCAGTTTAGGACAGACTTACCATGGCTATGGCTACACCTTC. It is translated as CASSLGQTYHGYGYTF.